The entry that follows covers one T cell receptor (beta chain) sequence. Relative to the germline gene, one junction end is altered; a read error may explain this. This entry belongs to a study of shared clonotypes between healthy human individuals. The CDR3 length is 15 residues. Germline CDR1 and CDR2: SGDLS and YYNGEE. This table comes from immunoSEQ multiplex PCR, and its TCRdb copy is limited to in-frame clones, with some not included. The table records some 2,000,000 clones, almost 96% of them present only once. This sequence joins TRBV9 and TRBJ2-1; 9 positions match TRBD1. The sample comprised naive CD4+ T cells sorted from blood. Described subset: CD45RA+ positively selected. The sequence was obtained from a man aged 18 to 35 in good health. Here the CDR3 reads CASSVRDRVGDEQLF. The CDR3 region has the DNA TGTGCCAGCAGCGTACGGGACAGGGTAGGGGATGAGCAGCTCTTC.